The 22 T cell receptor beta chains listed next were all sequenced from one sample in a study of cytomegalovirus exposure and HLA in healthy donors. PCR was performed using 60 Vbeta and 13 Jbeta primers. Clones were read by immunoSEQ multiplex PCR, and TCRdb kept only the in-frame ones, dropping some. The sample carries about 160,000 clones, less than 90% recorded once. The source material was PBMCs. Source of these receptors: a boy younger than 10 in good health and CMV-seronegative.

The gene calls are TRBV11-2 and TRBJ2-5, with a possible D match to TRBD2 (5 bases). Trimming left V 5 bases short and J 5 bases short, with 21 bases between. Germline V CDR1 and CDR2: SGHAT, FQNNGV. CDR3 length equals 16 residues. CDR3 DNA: TGTGCCAGCAGCCCCCACCCCCTAATTCGGAGGGAGACCCAGTACTTC. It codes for CASSPHPLIRRETQYF.

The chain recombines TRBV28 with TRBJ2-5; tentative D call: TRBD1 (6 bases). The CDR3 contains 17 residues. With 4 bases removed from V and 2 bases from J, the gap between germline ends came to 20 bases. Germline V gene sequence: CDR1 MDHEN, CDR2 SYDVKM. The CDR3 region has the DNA TGTGCCAGCAGTTCACCGTCAGGGGAAATGGGGCAAGAGACCCAGTACTTC. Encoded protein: CASSSPSGEMGQETQYF.

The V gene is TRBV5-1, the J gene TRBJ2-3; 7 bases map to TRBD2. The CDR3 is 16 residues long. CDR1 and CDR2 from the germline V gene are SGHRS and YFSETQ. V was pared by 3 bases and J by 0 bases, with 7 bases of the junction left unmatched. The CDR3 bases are TGCGCCAGCAGCTCGGGAGGAATCCCTAGCACAGATACGCAGTATTTT. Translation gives CASSSGGIPSTDTQYF.

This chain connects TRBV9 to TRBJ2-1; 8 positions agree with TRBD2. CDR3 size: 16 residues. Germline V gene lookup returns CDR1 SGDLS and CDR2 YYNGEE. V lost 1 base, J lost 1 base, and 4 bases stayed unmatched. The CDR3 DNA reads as TGTGCCAGCAGCGTATTAGCGGGACGTTCCTACAATGAGCAGTTCTTC. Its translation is CASSVLAGRSYNEQFF.

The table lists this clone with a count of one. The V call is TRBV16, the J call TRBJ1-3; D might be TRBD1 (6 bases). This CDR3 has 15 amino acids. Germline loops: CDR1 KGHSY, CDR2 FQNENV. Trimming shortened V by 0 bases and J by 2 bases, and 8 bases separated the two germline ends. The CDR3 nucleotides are TGTGCCAGCAGCCAATCAAGGACAGCTGGAAACACCATATATTTT. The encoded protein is CASSQSRTAGNTIYF.

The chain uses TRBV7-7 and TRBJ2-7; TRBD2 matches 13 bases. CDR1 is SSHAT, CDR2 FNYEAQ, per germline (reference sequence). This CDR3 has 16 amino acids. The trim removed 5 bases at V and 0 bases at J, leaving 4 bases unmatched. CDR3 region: CASSPWTSGSSYEQYF. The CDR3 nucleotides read TGTGCCAGCAGCCCCTGGACTAGCGGGAGCTCCTACGAGCAGTACTTC.

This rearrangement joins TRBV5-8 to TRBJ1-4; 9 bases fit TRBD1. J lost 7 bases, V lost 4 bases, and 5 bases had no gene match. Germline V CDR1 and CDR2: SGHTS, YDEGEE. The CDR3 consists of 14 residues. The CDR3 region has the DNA TGTGCCAGCAGCCGACAGGGGGATGTTGAAAAACTGTTTTTT. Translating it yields CASSRQGDVEKLFF.

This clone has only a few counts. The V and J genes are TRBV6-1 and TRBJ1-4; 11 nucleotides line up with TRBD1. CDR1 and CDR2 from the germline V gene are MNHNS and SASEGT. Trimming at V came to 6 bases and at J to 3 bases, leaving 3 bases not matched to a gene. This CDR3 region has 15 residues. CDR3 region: CASRDRGLPNEKLFF. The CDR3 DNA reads TGTGCCAGCAGGGACAGGGGGCTACCTAATGAAAAACTGTTTTTT.

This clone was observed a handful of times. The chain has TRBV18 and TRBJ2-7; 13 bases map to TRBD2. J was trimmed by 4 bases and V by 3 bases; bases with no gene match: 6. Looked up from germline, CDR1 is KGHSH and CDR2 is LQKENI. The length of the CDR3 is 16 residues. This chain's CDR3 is CASSPRTSGSLYEQYF. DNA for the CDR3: TGTGCCAGCTCACCCCGGACTAGCGGGAGTTTATACGAGCAGTACTTC.

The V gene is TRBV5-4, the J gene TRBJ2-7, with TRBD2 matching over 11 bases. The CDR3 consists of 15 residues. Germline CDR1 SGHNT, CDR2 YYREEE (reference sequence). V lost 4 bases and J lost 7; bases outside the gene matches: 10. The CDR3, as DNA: TGTGCCAGCAGCGTGACTAGCGGGAACGTCCGGGAGCAGTACTTC. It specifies CASSVTSGNVREQYF.

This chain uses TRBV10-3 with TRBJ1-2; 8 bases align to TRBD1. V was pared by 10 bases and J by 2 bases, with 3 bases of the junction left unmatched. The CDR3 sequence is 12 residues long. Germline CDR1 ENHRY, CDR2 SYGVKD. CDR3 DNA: TGTGCCACGGGACAGGTCAACTATGGCTACACCTTC. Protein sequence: CATGQVNYGYTF.

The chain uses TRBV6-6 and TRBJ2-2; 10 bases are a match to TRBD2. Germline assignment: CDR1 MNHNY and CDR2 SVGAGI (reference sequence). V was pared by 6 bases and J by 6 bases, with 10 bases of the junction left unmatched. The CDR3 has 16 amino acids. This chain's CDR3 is CASSYLLAGGAGELFF. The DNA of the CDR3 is TGTGCCAGCAGCTATCTATTAGCGGGAGGTGCCGGGGAGCTGTTTTTT.

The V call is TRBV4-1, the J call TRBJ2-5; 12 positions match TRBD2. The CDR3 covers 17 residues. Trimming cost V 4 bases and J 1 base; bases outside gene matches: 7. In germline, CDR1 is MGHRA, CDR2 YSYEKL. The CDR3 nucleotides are TGCGCCAGCAGCCTCCGAGGGGGACTAGCGGGCCAAGAGACCCAGTACTTC. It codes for CASSLRGGLAGQETQYF.

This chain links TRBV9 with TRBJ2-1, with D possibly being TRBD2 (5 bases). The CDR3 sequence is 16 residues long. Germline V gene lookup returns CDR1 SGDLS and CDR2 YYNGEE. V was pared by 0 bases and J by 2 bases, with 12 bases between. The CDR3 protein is CASSVGEWNPYNEQFF. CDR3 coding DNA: TGTGCCAGCAGCGTAGGGGAGTGGAACCCCTACAATGAGCAGTTCTTC.

This CDR3 is CASSPQREGYEQYF. CDR3 nucleotides: TGTGCCAGCAGCCCGCAGCGGGAGGGCTACGAGCAGTACTTC. The V and J genes are TRBV7-8 and TRBJ2-7; 10 positions match TRBD2. The CDR3 loop spans 14 amino acids. V trimming: 5 bases; J trimming: 3 bases; junction bases outside the gene matches: 4. Germline assignment: CDR1 SGHVS and CDR2 FQNEAQ.

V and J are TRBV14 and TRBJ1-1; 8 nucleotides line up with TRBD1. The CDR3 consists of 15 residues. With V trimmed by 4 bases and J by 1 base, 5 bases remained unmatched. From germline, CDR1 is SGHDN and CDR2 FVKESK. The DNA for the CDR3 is TGTGCCAGCAGCCGACGGACAGGGACGAACACTGAAGCTTTCTTT. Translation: CASSRRTGTNTEAFF.

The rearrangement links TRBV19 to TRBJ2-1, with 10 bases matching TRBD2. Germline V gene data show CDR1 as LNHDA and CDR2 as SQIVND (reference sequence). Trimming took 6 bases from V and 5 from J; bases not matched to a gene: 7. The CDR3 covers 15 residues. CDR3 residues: CASSPLAGVNNEQFF. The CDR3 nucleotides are TGTGCCAGTAGCCCCCTAGCGGGAGTTAACAATGAGCAGTTCTTC.

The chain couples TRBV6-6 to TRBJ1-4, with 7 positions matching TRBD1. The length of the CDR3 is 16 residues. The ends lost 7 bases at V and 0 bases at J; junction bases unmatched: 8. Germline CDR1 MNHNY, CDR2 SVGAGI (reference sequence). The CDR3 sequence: CASNQQGPATNEKLFF. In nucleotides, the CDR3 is TGTGCCAGCAACCAACAGGGGCCCGCAACTAATGAAAAACTGTTTTTT.

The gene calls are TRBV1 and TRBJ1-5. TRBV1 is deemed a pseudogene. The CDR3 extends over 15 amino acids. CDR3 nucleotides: TGCACCAGCAGCCAAAAACTTTATAGCAATCAGCCCCAGCATTTT. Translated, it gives CTSSQKLYSNQPQHF.

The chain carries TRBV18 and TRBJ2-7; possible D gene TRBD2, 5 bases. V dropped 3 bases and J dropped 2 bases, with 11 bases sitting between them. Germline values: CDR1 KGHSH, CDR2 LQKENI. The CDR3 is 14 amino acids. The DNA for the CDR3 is TGTGCCAGCTCACCGGATACGAGGGCCTACGAGCAGTACTTC. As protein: CASSPDTRAYEQYF.

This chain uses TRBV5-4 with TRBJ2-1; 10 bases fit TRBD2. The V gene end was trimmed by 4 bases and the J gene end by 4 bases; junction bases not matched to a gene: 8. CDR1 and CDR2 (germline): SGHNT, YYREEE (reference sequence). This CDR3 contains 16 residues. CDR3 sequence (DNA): TGTGCCAGCAGCCCCGGACTAGCGGATATGTACAATGAGCAGTTCTTC. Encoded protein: CASSPGLADMYNEQFF.

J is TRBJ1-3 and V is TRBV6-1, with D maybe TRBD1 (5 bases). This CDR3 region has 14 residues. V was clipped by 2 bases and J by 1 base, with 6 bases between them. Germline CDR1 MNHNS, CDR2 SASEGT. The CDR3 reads CASSEQGSGNTIYF. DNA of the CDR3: TGTGCCAGCAGTGAACAGGGATCTGGAAACACCATATATTTT.